Following are 12 T cell receptor beta chains from one sample sequenced in a study of blood T cell repertoires in COVID-19. Profiling relied on immunoSEQ multiplex PCR, and the TCRdb table lists in-frame clones only, not all of them. This repertoire shows about 150,000 clones, roughly 80% found once; its top ten account for under 2%. Source material: peripheral blood. The source of these receptors is an elderly man with acute or convalescent COVID-19.

The table lists this clone with a few counts. The V call is TRBV28, the J call TRBJ2-3; D is undetermined. This CDR3 comprises 12 residues. V lost 1 base, J lost 9 bases, and 8 bases lay in between. Per the germline V gene, CDR1 is MDHEN and CDR2 is SYDVKM. The CDR3 spells CASSLSGSTQYF. CDR3 bases: TGTGCCAGCAGTTTATCCGGTAGCACGCAGTATTTT.

This chain uses TRBV5-5 with TRBJ2-3; 9 bases fit TRBD1. The CDR3 runs 15 residues. Trimming took 6 bases from V and 2 from J; bases not matched to a gene: 7. In germline, CDR1 is SGHKS, CDR2 YYEKEE (reference sequence). The CDR3 reads CASTYRTGVTDTQYF. In DNA, the CDR3 is TGTGCCAGCACCTATAGGACAGGGGTCACAGATACGCAGTATTTT. The full variable domain, completed using reference TRBV5-5 and TRBJ2-3, is DAGVTQSPTHLIKTRGQQVTLRCSPISGHKSVSWYQQVLGQGPQFIFQYYEKEERGRGNFPDRFSARQFPNYSSELNVNALLLGDSALYLCASTYRTGVTDTQYFGPGTRLTVL.

In this sample, this clone turned up once. The chain employs TRBV11-3 and TRBJ2-7, with TRBD2 as a possible D gene (5 bases). The CDR3 contains 12 residues. V dropped 3 bases and J dropped 5 bases, with 8 bases sitting between them. CDR1 is SGHNT and CDR2 is YENEEA in the germline V gene. CDR3 DNA: TGTGCCAGCAGCTTTAACGGGAACGAGCAGTACTTC. Translation: CASSFNGNEQYF.

This clone appeared a few times. The V call is TRBV4-2, the J call TRBJ1-6; D is uncertain. V was shortened by 0 bases and J by 5 bases, with 11 bases between the two germline ends. Per the germline V gene, CDR1 is LGHNA and CDR2 is YNFKEQ. The CDR3 runs to 16 residues. CDR3 coding DNA: TGTGCCAGCAGCCAAGAAACGAGGGAGCATAATTCACCCCTCCACTTT. Translation: CASSQETREHNSPLHF.

The V and J genes are TRBV6-5 and TRBJ2-1; TRBD2 agrees at 8 bases. J gave up 1 base and V 4 bases, and 3 bases lay outside the gene matches. The CDR3 contains 15 residues. Germline lookup yields CDR1 MNHEY and CDR2 SVGAGI. In DNA, the CDR3 is TGTGCCAGCAGTTCTAGCGGGCCGTCCTACAATGAGCAGTTCTTC. It is translated as CASSSSGPSYNEQFF.

V gene TRBV4-2 combines with J gene TRBJ1-2; tentative D call: TRBD1 (6 bases). The CDR3 consists of 12 residues. Germline loops: CDR1 LGHNA, CDR2 YNFKEQ. V gave up 0 bases and J gave up 8 bases, with 7 bases separating them. This CDR3 is CASSQEDRGYTF. CDR3 DNA: TGTGCCAGCAGCCAAGAAGACAGGGGCTACACCTTC.

The V call is TRBV4-1, the J call TRBJ1-1; maybe TRBD1 (6 bases). The V gene's germline CDR1 is MGHRA and CDR2 YSYEKL. CDR3 size: 18 residues. V lost 4 bases and J lost 4, with 25 bases in between. This CDR3 reads CASSPDYTDRFGGTEAFF. In DNA, the CDR3 is TGCGCCAGCAGCCCAGACTACACAGACAGGTTTGGGGGCACTGAAGCTTTCTTT.

The rearrangement uses TRBV5-1 and TRBJ2-2, with a tentative D call TRBD1 (5 bases). Trimming removed 1 base at V and 2 bases at J, with 6 bases between. The CDR3 extends over 14 amino acids. Germline CDR1 and CDR2: SGHRS and YFSETQ. CDR3 sequence reads: CASSLTGNTGELFF. CDR3 DNA: TGCGCCAGCAGCTTGACAGGAAACACCGGGGAGCTGTTTTTT.

The chain is built from TRBV19 and TRBJ1-2, with D perhaps TRBD1 (6 bases). The V and J ends lost 6 bases and 6 bases respectively, with 14 bases between them. Per germline, CDR1 LNHDA and CDR2 SQIVND (reference sequence). The CDR3 runs 13 residues. The CDR3 reads CASSTVAGDGYTF. In DNA, the CDR3 is TGTGCCAGTAGCACCGTGGCAGGGGATGGCTACACCTTC.

V and J are TRBV28 and TRBJ1-1, with 10 bases fitting TRBD1. Germline V CDR1 and CDR2: MDHEN, SYDVKM. The CDR3 is 14 amino acids. V was clipped by 3 bases and J by 7 bases; unmatched bases: 5. The CDR3 nucleotides read TGTGCCAGCAGTTTCAGGACAGGGGGTAATGAAGCTTTCTTT. Translation: CASSFRTGGNEAFF. Supplemented by reference TRBV28 and TRBJ1-1, the full variable domain reads DVKVTQSSRYLVKRTGEKVFLECVQDMDHENMFWYRQDPGLGLRLIYFSYDVKMKEKGDIPEGYSVSREKKERFSLILESASTNQTSMYLCASSFRTGGNEAFFGQGTRLTVV.

The chain is built from TRBV6-2 or TRBV6-3 and TRBJ2-2; 9 bases match TRBD1. Germline CDR1 reads MNHEY; CDR2 reads SVGEGT. V lost 5 bases and J lost 9; bases outside the gene matches: 10. The CDR3 has 15 residues. In nucleotides, the CDR3 is TGTGCCAGCAGTCGGGGACAGGGTCGGTCTCGGGAGCTGTTTTTT. It encodes CASSRGQGRSRELFF.

The V gene is TRBV7-2, the J gene TRBJ2-5, with TRBD2 as a possible D gene (6 bases). V gave up 5 bases and J gave up 2 bases, with 18 bases separating them. The CDR3 consists of 16 residues. Germline CDR1 reads SGHTA; CDR2 reads FQGNSA. The CDR3 DNA follows: TGTGCCAGCAGCCGGAACGAAGCGGGTATACAAGAGACCCAGTACTTC. Translating gives CASSRNEAGIQETQYF.